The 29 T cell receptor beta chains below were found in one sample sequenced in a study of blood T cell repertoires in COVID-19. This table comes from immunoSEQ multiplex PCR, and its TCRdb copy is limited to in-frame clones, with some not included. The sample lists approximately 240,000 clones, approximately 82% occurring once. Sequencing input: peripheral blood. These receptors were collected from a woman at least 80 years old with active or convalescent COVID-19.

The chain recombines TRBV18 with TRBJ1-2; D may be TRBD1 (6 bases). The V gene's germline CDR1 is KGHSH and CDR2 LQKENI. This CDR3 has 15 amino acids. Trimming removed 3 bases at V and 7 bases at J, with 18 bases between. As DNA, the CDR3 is TGTGCCAGCTCACCCAGGGGCAGAGCTGGGGGTGGCTACACCTTC. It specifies CASSPRGRAGGGYTF.

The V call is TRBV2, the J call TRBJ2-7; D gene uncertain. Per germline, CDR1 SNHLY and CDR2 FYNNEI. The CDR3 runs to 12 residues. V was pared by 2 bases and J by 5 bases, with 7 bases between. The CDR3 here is CASSEPFHEQYF. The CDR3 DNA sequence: TGTGCCAGCAGTGAACCCTTCCACGAGCAGTACTTC.

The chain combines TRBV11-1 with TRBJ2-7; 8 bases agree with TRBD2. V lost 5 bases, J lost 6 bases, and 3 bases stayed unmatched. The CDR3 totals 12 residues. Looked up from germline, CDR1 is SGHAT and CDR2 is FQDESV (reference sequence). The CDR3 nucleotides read TGTGCCAGCAGCCTGACTAGCGTCGAGCAGTACTTC. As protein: CASSLTSVEQYF. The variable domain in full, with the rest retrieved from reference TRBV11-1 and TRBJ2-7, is EAEVAQSPRYKITEKSQAVAFWCDPISGHATLYWYRQILGQGPELLVQFQDESVVDDSQLPKDRFSAERLKGVDSTLKIQPAELGDSAMYLCASSLTSVEQYFGPGTRLTVT.

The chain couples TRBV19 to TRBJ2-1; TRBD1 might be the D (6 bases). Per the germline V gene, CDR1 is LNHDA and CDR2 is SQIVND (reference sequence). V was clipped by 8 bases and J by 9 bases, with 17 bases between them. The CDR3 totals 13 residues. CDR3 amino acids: CASGSQGLIEQFF. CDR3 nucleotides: TGTGCCAGTGGGTCACAGGGTTTGATTGAGCAGTTCTTC.

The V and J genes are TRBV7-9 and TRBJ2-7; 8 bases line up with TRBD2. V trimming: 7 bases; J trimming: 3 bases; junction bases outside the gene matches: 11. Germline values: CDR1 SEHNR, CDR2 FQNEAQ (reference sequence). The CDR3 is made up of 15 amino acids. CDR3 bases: TGTGCCAGCACCGAGGCTGGGACTAGTCTCTACGAGCAGTACTTC. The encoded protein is CASTEAGTSLYEQYF. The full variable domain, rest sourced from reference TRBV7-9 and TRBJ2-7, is DTGVSQNPRHKITKRGQNVTFRCDPISEHNRLYWYRQTLGQGPEFLTYFQNEAQLEKSRLLSDRFSAERPKGSFSTLEIQRTEQGDSAMYLCASTEAGTSLYEQYFGPGTRLTVT.

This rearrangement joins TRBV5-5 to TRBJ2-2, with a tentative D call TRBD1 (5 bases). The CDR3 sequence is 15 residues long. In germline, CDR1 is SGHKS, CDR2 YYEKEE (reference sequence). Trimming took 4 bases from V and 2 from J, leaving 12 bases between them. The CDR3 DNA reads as TGTGCCAGCAGCCGGCAGGGTTTTAACACCGGGGAGCTGTTTTTT. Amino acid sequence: CASSRQGFNTGELFF.

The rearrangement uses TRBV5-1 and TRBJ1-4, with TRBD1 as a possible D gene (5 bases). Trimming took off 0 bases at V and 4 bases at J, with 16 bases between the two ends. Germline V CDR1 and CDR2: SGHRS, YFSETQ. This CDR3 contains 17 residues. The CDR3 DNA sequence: TGCGCCAGCAGCTTGGTAGGGGATTCACGAGGTAATGAAAAACTGTTTTTT. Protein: CASSLVGDSRGNEKLFF.

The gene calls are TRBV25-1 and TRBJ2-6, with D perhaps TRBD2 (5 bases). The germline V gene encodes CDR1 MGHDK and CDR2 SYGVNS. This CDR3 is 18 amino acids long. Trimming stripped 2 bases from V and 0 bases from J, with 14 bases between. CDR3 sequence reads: CASSERGLGSSGANVLTF. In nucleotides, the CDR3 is TGTGCCAGCAGTGAAAGAGGGCTGGGTTCCTCTGGGGCCAACGTCCTGACTTTC.

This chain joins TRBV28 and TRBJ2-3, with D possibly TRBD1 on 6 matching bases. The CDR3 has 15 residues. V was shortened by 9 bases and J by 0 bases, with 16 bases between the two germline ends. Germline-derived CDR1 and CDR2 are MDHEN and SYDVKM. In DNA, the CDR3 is TGTGCCAGTCGTTTTCAGGGGTTAAGCACAGATACGCAGTATTTT. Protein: CASRFQGLSTDTQYF.

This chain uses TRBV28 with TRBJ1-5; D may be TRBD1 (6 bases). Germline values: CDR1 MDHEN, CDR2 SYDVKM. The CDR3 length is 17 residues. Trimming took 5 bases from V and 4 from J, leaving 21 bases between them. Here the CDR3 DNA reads TGTGCCAGCAGTCTCTCGACAGGCATCGGATTAAATCAGCCCCAGCATTTT. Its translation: CASSLSTGIGLNQPQHF.

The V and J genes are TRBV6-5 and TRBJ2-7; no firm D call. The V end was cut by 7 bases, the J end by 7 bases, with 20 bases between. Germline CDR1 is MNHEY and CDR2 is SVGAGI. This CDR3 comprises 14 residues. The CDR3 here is CASTQGGYPSEQYF. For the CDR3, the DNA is TGTGCCAGCACCCAAGGTGGCTATCCTAGTGAGCAGTACTTC.

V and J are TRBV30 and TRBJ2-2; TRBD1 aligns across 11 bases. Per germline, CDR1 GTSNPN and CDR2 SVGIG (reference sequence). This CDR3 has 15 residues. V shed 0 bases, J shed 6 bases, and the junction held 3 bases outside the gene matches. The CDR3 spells CAWSVRDRGAGELFF. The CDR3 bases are TGTGCCTGGAGTGTACGGGACAGGGGGGCCGGGGAGCTGTTTTTT.

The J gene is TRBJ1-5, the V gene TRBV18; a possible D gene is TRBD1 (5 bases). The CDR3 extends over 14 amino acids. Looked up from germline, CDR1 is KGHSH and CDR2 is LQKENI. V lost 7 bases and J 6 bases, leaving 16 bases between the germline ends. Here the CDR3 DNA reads TGTGCCAGCTACGGAGGGGCTCAAGGTCAGCCCCAGCATTTT. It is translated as CASYGGAQGQPQHF.

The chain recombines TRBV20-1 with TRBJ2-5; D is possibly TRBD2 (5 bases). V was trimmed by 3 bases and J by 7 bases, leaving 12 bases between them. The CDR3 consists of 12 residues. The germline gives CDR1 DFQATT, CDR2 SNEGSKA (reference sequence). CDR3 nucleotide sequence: TGCAGTGCTAGTAGCGATGGTGGGACCCAGTACTTC. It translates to CSASSDGGTQYF.

DNA for the CDR3: TGTGCCAGCAGTCGACAGCCCTCTGGAAACACCATATATTTT. It translates to CASSRQPSGNTIYF. J is TRBJ1-3 and V is TRBV6-5, with D perhaps matching TRBD1 (5 bases). Germline CDR1 MNHEY, CDR2 SVGAGI. The V and J ends lost 5 bases and 0 bases respectively, with 8 bases between them. The CDR3 length is 14 residues.

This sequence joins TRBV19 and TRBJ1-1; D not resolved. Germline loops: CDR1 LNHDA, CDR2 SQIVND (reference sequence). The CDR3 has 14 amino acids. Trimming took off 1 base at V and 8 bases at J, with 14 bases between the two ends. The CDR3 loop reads CASSIVQRAPEAFF. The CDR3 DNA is TGTGCCAGTAGTATAGTTCAGAGGGCCCCCGAAGCTTTCTTT. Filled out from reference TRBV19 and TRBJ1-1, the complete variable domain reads DGGITQSPKYLFRKEGQNVTLSCEQNLNHDAMYWYRQDPGQGLRLIYYSQIVNDFQKGDIAEGYSVSREKKESFPLTVTSAQKNPTAFYLCASSIVQRAPEAFFGQGTRLTVV.

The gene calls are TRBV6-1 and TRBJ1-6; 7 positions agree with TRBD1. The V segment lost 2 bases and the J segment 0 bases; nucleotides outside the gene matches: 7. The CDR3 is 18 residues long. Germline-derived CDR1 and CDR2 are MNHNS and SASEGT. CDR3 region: CASSETWSGGSYNSPLHF. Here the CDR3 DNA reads TGTGCCAGCAGTGAAACGTGGTCAGGGGGCTCCTATAATTCACCCCTCCACTTT.

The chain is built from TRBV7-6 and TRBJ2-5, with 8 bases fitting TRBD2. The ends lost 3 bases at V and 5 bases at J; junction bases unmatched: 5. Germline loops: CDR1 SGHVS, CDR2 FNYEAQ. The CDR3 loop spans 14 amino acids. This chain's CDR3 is CASSFKRESETQYF. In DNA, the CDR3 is TGTGCCAGCAGCTTCAAGCGGGAGTCGGAGACCCAGTACTTC.

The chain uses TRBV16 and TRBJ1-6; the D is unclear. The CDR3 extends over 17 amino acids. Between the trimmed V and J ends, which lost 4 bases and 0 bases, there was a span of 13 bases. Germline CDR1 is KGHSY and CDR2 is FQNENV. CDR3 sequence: CASSPDPHSSYNSPLHF. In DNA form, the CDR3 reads TGTGCCAGCAGCCCCGACCCCCACAGCTCCTATAATTCACCCCTCCACTTT.

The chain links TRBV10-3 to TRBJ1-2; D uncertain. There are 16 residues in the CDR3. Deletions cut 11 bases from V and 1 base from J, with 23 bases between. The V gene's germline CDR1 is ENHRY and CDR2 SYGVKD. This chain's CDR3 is CAVRGHGSDRNYGYTF. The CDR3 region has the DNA TGTGCCGTCCGGGGTCATGGCTCAGACCGTAACTATGGCTACACCTTC.

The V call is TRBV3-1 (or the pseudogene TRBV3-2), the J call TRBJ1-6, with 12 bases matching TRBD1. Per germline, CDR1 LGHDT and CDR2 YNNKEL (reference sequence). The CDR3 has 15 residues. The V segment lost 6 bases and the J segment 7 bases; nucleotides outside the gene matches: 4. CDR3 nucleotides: TGTGCCAGCAGGCAGGGACAGGGGGCGAATTCACCCCTCCACTTT. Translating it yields CASRQGQGANSPLHF.

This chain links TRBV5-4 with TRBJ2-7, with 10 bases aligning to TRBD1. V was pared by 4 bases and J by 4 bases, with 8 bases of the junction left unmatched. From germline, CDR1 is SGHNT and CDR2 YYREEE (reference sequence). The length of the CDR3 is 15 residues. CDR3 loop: CASSKDRGSGYEQYF. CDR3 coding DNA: TGTGCCAGCAGCAAGGACAGGGGGAGCGGTTACGAGCAGTACTTC.

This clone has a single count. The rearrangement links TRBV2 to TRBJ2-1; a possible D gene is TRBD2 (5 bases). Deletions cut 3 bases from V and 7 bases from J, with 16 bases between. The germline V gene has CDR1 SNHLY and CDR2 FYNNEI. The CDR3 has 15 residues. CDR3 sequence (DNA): TGTGCCAGCAGTGAGGATCCAGGAGGTTGGAATGAGCAGTTCTTC. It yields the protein CASSEDPGGWNEQFF. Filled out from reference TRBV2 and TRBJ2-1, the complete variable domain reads EPEVTQTPSHQVTQMGQEVILRCVPISNHLYFYWYRQILGQKVEFLVSFYNNEISEKSEIFDDQFSVERPDGSNFTLKIRSTKLEDSAMYFCASSEDPGGWNEQFFGPGTRLTVL.

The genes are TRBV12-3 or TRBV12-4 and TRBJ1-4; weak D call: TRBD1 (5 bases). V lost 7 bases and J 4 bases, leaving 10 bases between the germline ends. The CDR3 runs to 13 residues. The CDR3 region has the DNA TGTGCCAGCAAGTGGGGGGGTAATGAAAAACTGTTTTTT. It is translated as CASKWGGNEKLFF.

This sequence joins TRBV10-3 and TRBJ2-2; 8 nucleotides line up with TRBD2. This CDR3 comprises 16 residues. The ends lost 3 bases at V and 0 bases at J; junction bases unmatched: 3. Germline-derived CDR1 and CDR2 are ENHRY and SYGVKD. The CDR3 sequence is CAISDRGGANTGELFF. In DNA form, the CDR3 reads TGTGCCATCAGTGACCGGGGGGGGGCGAACACCGGGGAGCTGTTTTTT.

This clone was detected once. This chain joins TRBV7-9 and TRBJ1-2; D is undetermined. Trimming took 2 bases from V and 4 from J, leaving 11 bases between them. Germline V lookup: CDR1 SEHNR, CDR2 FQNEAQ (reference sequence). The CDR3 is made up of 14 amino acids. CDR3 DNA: TGTGCCAGCAGCTTATTGGGTCAGGCCTATGGCTACACCTTC. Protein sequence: CASSLLGQAYGYTF.

CDR3 in DNA: TGTGCCAGCAGCTTAGATGGGCAGGGCGGCACCGGGGAGCTGTTTTTT. Translating gives CASSLDGQGGTGELFF. V and J are TRBV11-2 and TRBJ2-2, with a possible D match to TRBD1 (5 bases). V lost 0 bases to trimming and J lost 4 bases, with 12 bases between them. This CDR3 region has 16 residues. Germline-derived CDR1 and CDR2 are SGHAT and FQNNGV.

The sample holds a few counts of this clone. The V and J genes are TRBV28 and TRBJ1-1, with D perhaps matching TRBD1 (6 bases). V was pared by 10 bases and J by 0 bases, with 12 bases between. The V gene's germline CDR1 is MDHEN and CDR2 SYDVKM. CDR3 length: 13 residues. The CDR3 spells CATGTPMNTEAFF. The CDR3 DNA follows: TGTGCCACTGGGACACCTATGAACACTGAAGCTTTCTTT.

CDR3 amino acids: CATHRGRAFF. The CDR3 nucleotides read TGTGCCACACACAGGGGACGAGCTTTCTTT. The rearrangement links TRBV6-4 to TRBJ1-1; 7 bases line up with TRBD1. Germline values: CDR1 MRHNA, CDR2 SNTAGT. V gave up 10 bases and J gave up 10 bases; unmatched junction bases: 6. This CDR3 is 10 amino acids long.